This passage covers 28 T cell receptor beta chains from one sample sequenced in a study. TCRdb analysed the RT-PCR reads with MiXCR anew, one entry per CDR3 protein. Of more than 600,000 distinct CDR3 sequences listed, 13% to 15% are singletons. The specimen was memory CD4+ T cells from blood. These receptors came from a female donor in good health, serving as a healthy control.

This clonotype was seen a few times. The J gene is TRBJ1-3, the V gene TRBV6-5; D may be TRBD1 (5 bases). Trimming shortened V by 2 bases and J by 4 bases, and 9 bases separated the two germline ends. This CDR3 contains 14 residues. From germline, CDR1 is MNHEY and CDR2 SVGAGI. DNA for the CDR3: TGTGCCAGCAGTTACCGGGGGGTCGGAAACACCATATATTTT. Translating it yields CASSYRGVGNTIYF.

This clonotype was counted at least ten times. The chain has TRBV6-5 and TRBJ2-7; D is possibly TRBD1 or TRBD2 (5 bases each). This CDR3 spans 15 amino acids. Germline-derived CDR1 and CDR2 are MNHEY and SVGAGI. Trimming removed 5 bases from V and 5 bases from J, with 19 bases in between. The CDR3 DNA follows: TGTGCCAGCAGTCCCTCTGGGACGGCTTTTGACGAGCAGTACTTC. This gives the protein CASSPSGTAFDEQYF.

In this sample, this clonotype turned up many times. The rearrangement joins TRBV5-1 to TRBJ2-4; tentative D call: TRBD2 (5 bases). This CDR3 comprises 13 residues. V lost 5 bases to trimming and J lost 7 bases, with 13 bases between them. CDR1 SGHRS and CDR2 YFSETQ come from the germline V gene. In DNA, the CDR3 is TGCGCCAGCAGTCTGGAGGCCGGGAACATTCAGTACTTC. Its translation is CASSLEAGNIQYF. Together with reference TRBV5-1 and TRBJ2-4, the CDR3 gives the full variable domain: KAGVTQTPRYLIKTRGQQVTLSCSPISGHRSVSWYQQTPGQGLQFLFEYFSETQRNKGNFPGRFSGRQFSNSRSEMNVSTLELGDSALYLCASSLEAGNIQYFGAGTRLSVL.

This rearrangement joins TRBV24-1 to TRBJ2-1; no firm D call. CDR1 is KGHDR, CDR2 SFDVKD, per germline. Trimming stripped 3 bases from V and 0 bases from J, with 17 bases between. The CDR3 length is 18 residues. The CDR3 DNA is TGTGCCACCAGTGATCCGTATACCTCCCGGAGCTCCTACAATGAGCAGTTCTTC. Translated: CATSDPYTSRSSYNEQFF.

A few counts support this clonotype. This chain links TRBV6-1 with TRBJ2-2; either TRBD1 or TRBD2 may fit D (5 bases each). The germline V and J ends were trimmed by 10 bases and 3 bases, with 18 bases remaining between them. CDR1 MNHNS and CDR2 SASEGT come from the germline V gene. This CDR3 has 15 residues. The CDR3 sequence: CATLRGLWDTGELFF. CDR3 bases: TGTGCCACCCTGAGGGGTTTGTGGGACACCGGGGAGCTGTTTTTT.

This clonotype was seen more than once but under ten times. The V gene is TRBV5-6, the J gene TRBJ2-1; the match to TRBD1 covers 8 bases. The germline gives CDR1 SGHDT, CDR2 YYEEEE. This CDR3 has 16 residues. V lost 0 bases, J lost 9 bases, and 11 bases stayed unmatched. Here the CDR3 DNA reads TGTGCCAGCAGCTTGGGGGACAGGTTTCGATTCGGTGAGCAGTTCTTC. It codes for CASSLGDRFRFGEQFF.

This clonotype has only a few counts. J is TRBJ2-7 and V is TRBV6-5; TRBD2 matches 7 bases. CDR1 and CDR2 (germline): MNHEY, SVGAGI. The CDR3 contains 16 residues. V shed 2 bases and J 4 bases; nucleotides not matched to a gene: 11. The CDR3 spells CASSYTLGAGVYEQYF. DNA for the CDR3: TGTGCCAGCAGTTACACCCTAGGGGCGGGAGTATACGAGCAGTACTTC.

This clonotype was seen a handful of times. The rearrangement uses TRBV12-5 and TRBJ1-2; D not certain. From germline, CDR1 is LGHNT and CDR2 FRNRAP. The CDR3 is 14 residues long. The V and J ends lost 1 base and 6 bases respectively, with 12 bases between them. The CDR3 region has the DNA TGTGCTAGTGGTTTGGGACCACCTCGGGATGGCTACACCTTC. It yields the protein CASGLGPPRDGYTF.

This clonotype has only a few counts. A much larger clone lies one base from this, so it may be a read error. V and J are TRBV12-3 or TRBV12-4 and TRBJ2-6; unclear D gene. The ends were cut back, 6 bases at V and 0 bases at J, with 3 bases in the middle. The CDR3 totals 13 residues. In DNA form, the CDR3 reads TGTGCCAGCAGGTACTCTGGGGCCAACGTCCTGACTTTC. Protein product: CASRYSGANVLTF.

This chain joins TRBV18 and TRBJ1-4; D call uncertain. The CDR3 contains 15 residues. Per the germline V gene, CDR1 is KGHSH and CDR2 is LQKENI. Trimming stripped 0 bases from V and 8 bases from J, with 13 bases between. The CDR3 nucleotides read TGTGCCAGCTCACCACCGTTCACGGGCGAAGAAAAACTGTTTTTT. It is translated as CASSPPFTGEEKLFF.

This clonotype was seen a few times. The chain links TRBV7-8 to TRBJ1-3, with 12 bases matching TRBD1. CDR3 length: 17 residues. The germline V gene encodes CDR1 SGHVS and CDR2 FQNEAQ. V lost 6 bases, J lost 6 bases, and 12 bases stayed unmatched. CDR3 sequence reads: CASSHVGDRGRVNTIYF. The CDR3 DNA sequence: TGTGCCAGCAGTCACGTTGGGGACAGGGGGCGCGTAAACACCATATATTTT.

This clonotype was counted ten times or more. The chain carries TRBV24-1 and TRBJ1-2; TRBD1 aligns across 9 bases. The V gene's germline CDR1 is KGHDR and CDR2 SFDVKD. There are 15 residues in the CDR3. Trimming removed 3 bases from V and 7 bases from J; junction bases left unmatched: 8. This chain's CDR3 is CATSDTARDRAGYTF. CDR3 DNA: TGTGCCACCAGTGATACCGCCCGGGACAGGGCTGGCTACACCTTC.

This clonotype has more than one count but fewer than ten. The chain joins TRBV6-2 or TRBV6-3 to TRBJ1-2, with D maybe TRBD1 (6 bases). CDR3 size: 14 residues. Per germline, CDR1 MNHEY and CDR2 SVGEGT. Trimming took off 2 bases at V and 4 bases at J, with 11 bases between the two ends. Written as DNA, the CDR3 is TGTGCCAGCAGTTACAACAGGGACTCCTATGGCTACACCTTC. Residues: CASSYNRDSYGYTF.

V is TRBV12-3 or TRBV12-4 and J is TRBJ2-7, with 8 bases fitting TRBD2. The CDR3 consists of 14 residues. The junction had 6 bases not matched to a gene; V was cut back by 6 bases and J by 2 bases. CDR3 bases: TGTGCCAGCAGGCCGGGACTAGATGCCTACGAGCAGTACTTC. Its protein is CASRPGLDAYEQYF.

This clonotype has at least ten counts. V is TRBV12-5 and J is TRBJ1-1, with D unresolved. Germline V gene sequence: CDR1 LGHNT, CDR2 FRNRAP. V gave up 1 base and J gave up 4 bases, with 4 bases separating them. CDR3 length equals 12 residues. CDR3 residues: CASGLERTEAFF. In nucleotides, the CDR3 is TGTGCTAGTGGTTTGGAGCGCACTGAAGCTTTCTTT.

This chain links TRBV6-6 with TRBJ1-2; D unresolved. The CDR3 covers 15 residues. Germline V CDR1 and CDR2: MNHNY, SVGAGI (reference sequence). V shed 5 bases and J shed 0 bases, with 13 bases lying between them. The CDR3 bases are TGTGCCAGCAGTGCGACTGCCGGGGCTAACTATGGCTACACCTTC. Its translation: CASSATAGANYGYTF.

This clonotype was detected only a few times. This chain joins TRBV28 and TRBJ2-7; a weak D match, TRBD1 (5 bases). This CDR3 region has 13 residues. Germline lookup yields CDR1 MDHEN and CDR2 SYDVKM. V shed 5 bases and J shed 6 bases, with 14 bases lying between them. CDR3 amino acids: CASSKQGIGEQYF. In DNA form, the CDR3 reads TGTGCCAGCAGTAAGCAGGGAATCGGCGAGCAGTACTTC.

V gene TRBV5-1 combines with J gene TRBJ2-2, with unresolved D. This CDR3 is 13 amino acids long. In germline, CDR1 is SGHRS, CDR2 YFSETQ. The V and J ends lost 8 bases and 1 base respectively, with 9 bases between them. For the CDR3, the DNA is TGCGCCAGTGACATGGGGAACACCGGGGAGCTGTTTTTT. Translation: CASDMGNTGELFF.

This sequence joins TRBV20-1 and TRBJ1-2, with D possibly TRBD1 on 5 matching bases. Trimming cost V 0 bases and J 8 bases, with 16 bases left between them. Germline CDR1 is DFQATT and CDR2 is SNEGSKA (reference sequence). The CDR3 has 14 amino acids. The CDR3 loop is CSARDQGLGDGYTF. CDR3 nucleotides: TGCAGTGCTAGAGATCAAGGGCTAGGGGACGGCTACACCTTC.

This clonotype was picked up many times. This chain uses TRBV20-1 with TRBJ1-1; no clear D. Germline V gene data show CDR1 as DFQATT and CDR2 as SNEGSKA (reference sequence). CDR3 size: 17 residues. Trimming took off 0 bases at V and 8 bases at J, with 25 bases between the two ends. The CDR3 DNA reads TGCAGTGCTAGAGATAGGAAAGGGTGGGGTTCACAAGGGGAAGCTTTCTTT. Protein: CSARDRKGWGSQGEAFF.

There are a few counts of this clonotype. J is TRBJ1-3 and V is TRBV2; D might be TRBD1 (5 bases). V lost 6 bases and J 0 bases, leaving 12 bases between the germline ends. CDR3 length: 15 residues. In germline, CDR1 is SNHLY, CDR2 FYNNEI. Here the CDR3 reads CASRAGLYSGNTIYF. CDR3 in DNA: TGTGCCAGCAGGGCAGGGCTTTACTCTGGAAACACCATATATTTT.

This clonotype was found a few times. J is TRBJ1-5 and V is TRBV7-2, with TRBD1 matching 9 bases. Germline CDR1 reads SGHTA; CDR2 reads FQGNSA. V lost 5 bases and J lost 4; bases outside the gene matches: 6. The CDR3 has 15 amino acids. Here the CDR3 reads CASSPGQGENQPQHF. Here the CDR3 DNA reads TGTGCCAGCAGCCCGGGACAGGGCGAGAATCAGCCCCAGCATTTT.

This clonotype occurred a few times. V gene TRBV7-9 combines with J gene TRBJ2-1; D gene uncertain. Looked up from germline, CDR1 is SEHNR and CDR2 is FQNEAQ (reference sequence). The V gene lost 1 base and the J gene lost 9 bases, with 7 bases spanning the gap. The CDR3 is 12 residues long. CDR3 residues: CASSLVSTEQFF. The CDR3 bases are TGTGCCAGCAGCTTAGTTAGCACTGAGCAGTTCTTC.

This clonotype was seen at least ten times. CDR3 residues: CASSLGDRYATNEKLFF. In DNA form, the CDR3 reads TGCGCCAGCAGCCTAGGGGACAGATATGCAACTAATGAAAAACTGTTTTTT. The V call is TRBV4-3, the J call TRBJ1-4; TRBD1 matches 7 bases. Trimming removed 4 bases from V and 0 bases from J; junction bases left unmatched: 8. The CDR3 consists of 17 residues. CDR1 is LGHNA and CDR2 is YSLEER in the germline V gene.

The chain joins TRBV3-1 to TRBJ1-1; D is unresolved. Trimming removed 1 base from V and 10 bases from J, with 10 bases in between. Germline V gives CDR1 LGHDT, CDR2 YNNKEL (reference sequence). The CDR3 length is 12 residues. The CDR3 protein is CASSQGARGAFF. The CDR3 DNA follows: TGTGCCAGCAGCCAAGGGGCCCGGGGAGCTTTCTTT.

This chain links TRBV12-3 or TRBV12-4 with TRBJ1-1, with D hard to call. CDR3 length: 14 amino acids. V was clipped by 5 bases and J by 1 base, with 11 bases between them. DNA of the CDR3: TGTGCCAGCAGTACCAGTAGTAGGAACACTGAAGCTTTCTTT. Its translation: CASSTSSRNTEAFF.

In its sample, this clonotype was seen many times. V and J are TRBV29-1 and TRBJ2-1; weak D call: TRBD2 (6 bases). The CDR3 covers 15 residues. V was clipped by 3 bases and J by 2 bases, with 14 bases between them. The germline gives CDR1 SQVTM, CDR2 ANQGSEA. DNA for the CDR3: TGCAGCGTTGAGAGGGGCGGGACGGCCTACAATGAGCAGTTCTTC. It is translated as CSVERGGTAYNEQFF.

The rearrangement uses TRBV28 and TRBJ1-4, with no clear D. The CDR3 extends over 16 amino acids. Germline CDR1 and CDR2: MDHEN and SYDVKM. Trimming took off 4 bases at V and 5 bases at J, with 17 bases between the two ends. The CDR3: CASSSLSDGQNEKLFF. CDR3 nucleotide sequence: TGTGCCAGCAGTTCCCTTTCGGACGGTCAAAATGAAAAACTGTTTTTT.